Listed below are T cell receptor beta chains from one sample, sequenced in a study of CD8+CD57+ T cells in acquired aplastic anemia. TCRdb passed the reads through MiXCR, listing each CDR3 protein once. The repertoire includes a few hundred thousand distinct CDR3 sequences, around 50% of them detected once, and about 20% sits in the top ten. Sequenced: sorted CD4+, CD8+, or CD8+CD57+ T cells (not recorded which) from PBMCs. The receptors come from a human donor with aplastic anemia. The CDR3 runs from the conserved cysteine through the conserved F or W.

J: TRBJ2-1; V: TRBV5-1; length: 14; CDR3: CASGLAQGAGEQFF
J: TRBJ2-2; V: TRBV5-8; length: 16; CDR3: CASSLELIANTGELFF
J: TRBJ2-3; V: TRBV19; length: 17; CDR3: CASSMRVSGIVADTQYF
J: TRBJ1-6; V: TRBV15; length: 14; CDR3: CATSNRGRDSPLHF
J: TRBJ1-1; V: TRBV20-1; length: 13; CDR3: CSARSGINTEAFF
J: TRBJ1-1; V: TRBV19; length: 15; CDR3: CASSHDRAWDTEAFF
J: TRBJ1-2; V: TRBV12-3/TRBV12-4; length: 11; CDR3: CAQQHDYGYTF
J: TRBJ1-1; V: TRBV5-4; length: 11; CDR3: CASGGDGEAFF
J: TRBJ1-5; V: TRBV19; length: 15; CDR3: CASSIGQGFNQPQHF
J: TRBJ1-6; V: TRBV15; length: 16; CDR3: CATSRDTVLPNSPLHF
J: TRBJ2-1; V: TRBV20-1; length: 17; CDR3: CSARIPPQGPQGYEQFF
J: TRBJ2-5; V: TRBV9; length: 14; CDR3: CASSARGGTPTQYF
J: TRBJ1-2; V: TRBV29-1; length: 10; CDR3: CSVDSDGYTF
J: TRBJ2-7; V: TRBV19; length: 13; CDR3: CVGSRDRNYEQYF
J: TRBJ1-2; V: TRBV29-1; length: 13; CDR3: CSVGSAADYGYTF
J: TRBJ1-1; V: TRBV6-5; length: 12; CDR3: CASKVGGQRAFF
J: TRBJ1-1; V: TRBV5-1; length: 12; CDR3: CASSPGGTEAFF
J: TRBJ1-1; V: TRBV12-3/TRBV12-4; length: 12; CDR3: CASTGPSRSAFF
J: TRBJ2-1; V: TRBV12-3/TRBV12-4; length: 12; CDR3: CASSLADANGFF
J: TRBJ1-2; V: TRBV5-8; length: 15; CDR3: CASSFPQGGNYGYTF
J: TRBJ2-7; V: TRBV19; length: 14; CDR3: CASSMQRQSYEQYF
J: TRBJ2-7; V: TRBV19; length: 13; CDR3: CASSLSLGQPPYF
J: TRBJ2-6; V: TRBV6-2/TRBV6-3; length: 16; CDR3: CASSAIQGSGANVLTF
J: TRBJ2-7; V: TRBV19; length: 14; CDR3: CASSVAGTAYEQYF
J: TRBJ1-3; V: TRBV4-1; length: 15; CDR3: CASSQIGLSGNTIYF
J: TRBJ1-5; V: TRBV11-2; length: 15; CDR3: CASSLGTGDNQPQHF
J: TRBJ1-1; V: TRBV20-1; length: 16; CDR3: CSAQTGRARGGTEAFF
J: TRBJ1-1; V: TRBV5-5; length: 15; CDR3: CASSLGRWEGTEASF
J: TRBJ2-3; V: TRBV7-3; length: 15; CDR3: CASSLAQGRTDTQYF
J: TRBJ2-7; V: TRBV29-1; length: 11; CDR3: CSVARDYEQYF
J: TRBJ2-7; V: TRBV20-1; length: 13; CDR3: CSAADRVSYEQYF
J: TRBJ1-5; V: TRBV7-2; length: 16; CDR3: CASSPPGQGSNQPQHF
J: TRBJ1-1; V: TRBV19; length: 16; CDR3: CATGGEQGRGNTEAFF
J: TRBJ2-7; V: TRBV20-1; length: 13; CDR3: CSASMGGRLEQYF
J: TRBJ2-1; V: TRBV12-3/TRBV12-4; length: 14; CDR3: CASSGGVAGGRQFF
J: TRBJ2-7; V: TRBV5-5; length: 17; CDR3: CASSLFRRQTDGYEQYF
J: TRBJ1-6; V: TRBV6-5; length: 15; CDR3: CASRPDRVENSPLHF
J: TRBJ2-5; V: TRBV5-8; length: 17; CDR3: CASSLGRTSGGPETQYF
J: TRBJ1-4; V: TRBV29-1; length: 12; CDR3: CSVGPTNEKLFF
J: TRBJ2-7; V: TRBV5-1; length: 16; CDR3: CAGSPEPGQGNYEQYF
J: TRBJ1-6; V: TRBV10-3; length: 14; CDR3: CAISEAQSRSPLHF
J: TRBJ2-7; V: TRBV10-3; length: 15; CDR3: CAISVGDRGSYEQYF